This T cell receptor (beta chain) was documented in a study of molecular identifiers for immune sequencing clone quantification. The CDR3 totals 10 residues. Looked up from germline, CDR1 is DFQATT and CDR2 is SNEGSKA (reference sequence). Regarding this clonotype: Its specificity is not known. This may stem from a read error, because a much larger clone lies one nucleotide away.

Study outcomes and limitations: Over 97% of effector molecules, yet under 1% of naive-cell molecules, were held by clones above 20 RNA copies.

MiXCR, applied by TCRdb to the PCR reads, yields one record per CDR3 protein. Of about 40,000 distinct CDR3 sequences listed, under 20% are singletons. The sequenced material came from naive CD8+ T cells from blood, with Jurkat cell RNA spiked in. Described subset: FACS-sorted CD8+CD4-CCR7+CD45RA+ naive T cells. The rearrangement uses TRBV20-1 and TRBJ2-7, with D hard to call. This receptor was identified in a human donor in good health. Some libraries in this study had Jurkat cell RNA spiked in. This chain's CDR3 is CSALEDEQHF. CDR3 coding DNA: TGCAGTGCTCTCGAGGACGAGCAGCACTTC.